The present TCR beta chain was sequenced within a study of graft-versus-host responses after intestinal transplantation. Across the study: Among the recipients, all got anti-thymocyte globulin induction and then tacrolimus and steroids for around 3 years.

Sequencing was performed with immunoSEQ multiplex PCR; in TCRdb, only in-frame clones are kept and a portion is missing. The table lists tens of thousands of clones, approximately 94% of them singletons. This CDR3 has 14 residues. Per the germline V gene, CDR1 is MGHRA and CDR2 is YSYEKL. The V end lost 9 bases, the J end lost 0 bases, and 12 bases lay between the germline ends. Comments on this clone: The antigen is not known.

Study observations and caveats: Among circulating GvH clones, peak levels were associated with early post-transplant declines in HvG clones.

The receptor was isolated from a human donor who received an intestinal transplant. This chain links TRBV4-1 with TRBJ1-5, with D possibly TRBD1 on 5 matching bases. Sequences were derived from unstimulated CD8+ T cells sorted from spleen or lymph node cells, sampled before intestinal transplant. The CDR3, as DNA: TGCGCCAGTCAACAGGTCTATAGCAATCAGCCCCAGCATTTT. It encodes CASQQVYSNQPQHF.